These 26 T cell receptor beta chains were sequenced from one sample in a study of PD-L1 blockade in urothelial cancer. Assay: immunoSEQ multiplex PCR; the TCRdb copy retains only in-frame clones and omits some. The sample contains tens of thousands of clones, just over 85% of which appear only once. Sequenced material: PBMCs, taken around atezolizumab (anti-PD-L1) treatment. Receptors were obtained from a man in his forties or fifties with urothelial cancer.

This clone showed up just a few times. The chain combines TRBV6-5 with TRBJ2-6; D is undetermined. Germline V CDR1 and CDR2: MNHEY, SVGAGI. The CDR3 covers 14 residues. V was pared by 5 bases and J by 0 bases, with 5 bases between. CDR3: CASSPDSGANVLTF. The CDR3 region has the DNA TGTGCCAGCAGTCCAGACTCTGGGGCCAACGTCCTGACTTTC.

There are a few counts of this clone. V gene TRBV11-2 combines with J gene TRBJ2-7; possibly TRBD1 for D (6 bases). Between the trimmed V and J ends, which lost 5 bases and 3 bases, there was a span of 11 bases. CDR1 and CDR2 (germline): SGHAT, FQNNGV. This CDR3 is 13 amino acids long. CDR3 loop: CASSPGTSYEQYF. Here the CDR3 DNA reads TGTGCCAGCAGCCCGGGGACAAGCTACGAGCAGTACTTC. The full variable domain, in which reference TRBV11-2 and TRBJ2-7 provide the parts outside the CDR3, is EAGVAQSPRYKIIEKRQSVAFWCNPISGHATLYWYQQILGQGPKLLIQFQNNGVVDDSQLPKDRFSAERLKGVDSTLKIQPAKLEDSAVYLCASSPGTSYEQYFGPGTRLTVT.

The chain couples TRBV11-2 to TRBJ1-2; no definite D call. The CDR3 has 15 residues. V lost 5 bases and J lost 4, with 17 bases in between. The germline gives CDR1 SGHAT, CDR2 FQNNGV. CDR3 in DNA: TGTGCCAGCAGCCCTGATCCGGTCGTAGCCTATGGCTACACCTTC. Its translation is CASSPDPVVAYGYTF.

The chain recombines TRBV5-1 with TRBJ2-7, with 15 bases identical to TRBD2. V shed 3 bases and J 1 base; nucleotides not matched to a gene: 8. The germline V gene has CDR1 SGHRS and CDR2 YFSETQ. The CDR3 is 18 residues long. CDR3: CASSWTSGRASKSYEQYF. CDR3 nucleotide sequence: TGCGCCAGCAGCTGGACTAGCGGGAGGGCCAGTAAGTCCTACGAGCAGTACTTC.

The V gene is TRBV19, the J gene TRBJ2-7, with D perhaps matching TRBD1 (6 bases). This CDR3 contains 15 residues. Trimming took 4 bases from V and 5 from J, leaving 18 bases between them. Germline assignment: CDR1 LNHDA and CDR2 SQIVND (reference sequence). The CDR3 is CASSTSRGWFDEQYF. DNA of the CDR3: TGTGCCAGTAGTACCTCCAGGGGTTGGTTTGACGAGCAGTACTTC.

The V call is TRBV18, the J call TRBJ1-1, with D possibly TRBD1 on 6 matching bases. Germline V gene sequence: CDR1 KGHSH, CDR2 LQKENI. V shed 3 bases and J shed 1 base, with 9 bases lying between them. This CDR3 comprises 14 residues. Written as DNA, the CDR3 is TGTGCCAGCTCACCGACGACAGGGAACACTGAAGCTTTCTTT. This codes for CASSPTTGNTEAFF.

V usage is TRBV4-1 and J usage is TRBJ2-2; 10 nucleotides line up with TRBD2. Trimming removed 4 bases from V and 3 bases from J; junction bases left unmatched: 17. Germline-derived CDR1 and CDR2 are MGHRA and YSYEKL. This CDR3 is 20 amino acids long. The DNA for the CDR3 is TGCGCCAGCAGCCCACGTGTGTCGTTAGCGGGAGGTCCCGACACCGGGGAGCTGTTTTTT. Amino acid sequence: CASSPRVSLAGGPDTGELFF.

The gene calls are TRBV9 and TRBJ2-1; TRBD1 might be the D (5 bases). The V gene lost 1 base and the J gene lost 2 bases, with 13 bases spanning the gap. CDR3 length: 16 residues. From germline, CDR1 is SGDLS and CDR2 YYNGEE. The CDR3 is CASSVWGGRAYNEQFF. DNA for the CDR3: TGTGCCAGCAGCGTATGGGGCGGAAGAGCCTACAATGAGCAGTTCTTC.

This chain uses TRBV18 with TRBJ1-6, with 10 positions matching TRBD1. The CDR3 loop spans 15 amino acids. CDR1 is KGHSH, CDR2 LQKENI, per germline. J was trimmed by 6 bases and V by 3 bases; bases with no gene match: 2. The CDR3: CASSPGTGVNSPLHF. The CDR3 DNA reads TGTGCCAGCTCACCCGGGACAGGGGTTAATTCACCCCTCCACTTT.

The rearrangement uses TRBV5-5 and TRBJ1-6; D unresolved. CDR3 length equals 17 residues. Germline CDR1 and CDR2: SGHKS and YYEKEE (reference sequence). V was shortened by 0 bases and J by 0 bases, with 10 bases between the two germline ends. CDR3 in DNA: TGTGCCAGCAGCTTGGACACCTGGAGCTCCTATAATTCACCCCTCCACTTT. Translation gives CASSLDTWSSYNSPLHF.

The rearrangement uses TRBV30 and TRBJ1-6, with a weak D call TRBD1 (5 bases). The CDR3 runs 13 residues. Germline V gene data show CDR1 as GTSNPN and CDR2 as SVGIG (reference sequence). Trimming cost V 4 bases and J 7 bases, with 11 bases left between them. The CDR3 is CAWNGRVNSPLHF. The CDR3 region has the DNA TGTGCCTGGAACGGCAGGGTGAATTCACCCCTCCACTTT.

This clone was counted once. This chain uses TRBV2 with TRBJ2-2; 8 bases fit TRBD2. Germline-derived CDR1 and CDR2 are SNHLY and FYNNEI. This CDR3 has 16 residues. With 6 bases clipped from V and 4 bases from J, the junction kept 10 bases outside the gene matches. CDR3 DNA sequence: TGTGCCAGCAGCGGGGGTTCCGGGAGGGGCACCGGGGAGCTGTTTTTT. Protein sequence: CASSGGSGRGTGELFF.

The J gene is TRBJ2-7, the V gene TRBV5-1; no firm D call. V lost 4 bases and J 0 bases, leaving 11 bases between the germline ends. The CDR3 spans 14 residues. Germline V CDR1 and CDR2: SGHRS, YFSETQ. Here the CDR3 reads CASSLHPSSYEQYF. CDR3 nucleotides: TGCGCCAGCAGCCTGCATCCTAGCTCCTACGAGCAGTACTTC.

The CDR3 sequence: CASSSQTGSNQPQHF. CDR3 nucleotides: TGTGCCAGCAGCTCCCAGACAGGGAGCAATCAGCCCCAGCATTTT. The chain uses TRBV7-9 and TRBJ1-5; 7 nucleotides line up with TRBD1. Losses at the gene ends were 4 bases for V and 1 base for J; bases not matched to a gene: 4. Germline CDR1 is SEHNR and CDR2 is FQNEAQ (reference sequence). The CDR3 runs to 15 residues.

The chain has TRBV19 and TRBJ2-2; 10 bases map to TRBD2. The CDR3 consists of 17 residues. J was trimmed by 6 bases and V by 5 bases; bases with no gene match: 12. Germline CDR1 is LNHDA and CDR2 is SQIVND (reference sequence). CDR3 amino acids: CASSFRPSGSTAGELFF. The CDR3 DNA reads as TGTGCCAGTAGTTTCCGGCCTAGCGGGAGTACCGCCGGGGAGCTGTTTTTT.

This clone has only one observation. The V and J genes are TRBV7-9 and TRBJ2-3, with 11 bases fitting TRBD2. This CDR3 spans 17 amino acids. CDR1 is SEHNR and CDR2 is FQNEAQ in the germline V gene (reference sequence). Germline trimming cut 3 bases from V and 4 bases from J; bases unmatched to any gene: 9. CDR3 bases: TGTGCCAGCAGCTTTTTCCTAGCGGGAGGATTTTCAGATACGCAGTATTTT. Translation: CASSFFLAGGFSDTQYF. Full variable domain (remainder filled in from reference TRBV7-9 and TRBJ2-3): DTGVSQNPRHKITKRGQNVTFRCDPISEHNRLYWYRQTLGQGPEFLTYFQNEAQLEKSRLLSDRFSAERPKGSFSTLEIQRTEQGDSAMYLCASSFFLAGGFSDTQYFGPGTRLTVL.

The rearrangement uses TRBV19 and TRBJ2-5, with 7 nucleotides matching TRBD2. Losses at the gene ends were 9 bases for V and 4 bases for J; bases not matched to a gene: 8. CDR3 length equals 13 residues. Germline V lookup: CDR1 LNHDA, CDR2 SQIVND (reference sequence). The CDR3 DNA follows: TGTGCCAGCACCGACGGACTAGTAGAGACCCAGTACTTC. This encodes CASTDGLVETQYF.

This chain uses TRBV27 with TRBJ2-7; D might be TRBD2 (6 bases). The V end lost 5 bases, the J end lost 5 bases, and 13 bases lay between the germline ends. The CDR3 loop spans 13 amino acids. In germline, CDR1 is MNHEY, CDR2 SMNVEV (reference sequence). The CDR3 DNA reads as TGTGCCAGCAGTAGAAATAGCGGTCACGAGCAGTACTTC. Encoded protein: CASSRNSGHEQYF.

The chain recombines TRBV18 with TRBJ1-5; 8 bases align to TRBD1. V dropped 6 bases and J dropped 5; count of bases not matched to a gene: 3. Germline lookup yields CDR1 KGHSH and CDR2 LQKENI. CDR3 length: 13 amino acids. The CDR3 loop reads CASSTGGDQPQHF. CDR3 sequence (DNA): TGTGCCAGCTCTACAGGGGGAGATCAGCCCCAGCATTTT.

J is TRBJ2-3 and V is TRBV21-1; TRBD1 is the table's D call, not checked against the DNA. TRBV21-1 has pseudogene status. This CDR3 spans 15 amino acids. The CDR3 nucleotides are TGTGCCAGCAGCACCAGGGGTGGGTGGACAGATACGCAGTATTTT. Translating gives CASSTRGGWTDTQYF.

V gene TRBV18 combines with J gene TRBJ2-7, with TRBD1 as a possible D gene (6 bases). This CDR3 contains 14 residues. Germline V lookup: CDR1 KGHSH, CDR2 LQKENI. V dropped 4 bases and J dropped 2 bases, with 12 bases sitting between them. The CDR3 DNA sequence: TGTGCCAGCTCACTCCGGGGACAAACCTACGAGCAGTACTTC. Its protein is CASSLRGQTYEQYF.

This chain links TRBV28 with TRBJ1-6, with TRBD1 as a possible D gene (5 bases). Germline CDR1 reads MDHEN; CDR2 reads SYDVKM. This CDR3 contains 12 residues. The V gene lost 5 bases and the J gene lost 14 bases, with 13 bases spanning the gap. CDR3 DNA sequence: TGTGCCAGCAGTCTCCGTGACAGAACCCTCCACTTT. Its translation: CASSLRDRTLHF.

This clone occurred a few times. V usage is TRBV19 and J usage is TRBJ1-2, with TRBD1 matching over 10 bases. This CDR3 is built from 15 residues. Looked up from germline, CDR1 is LNHDA and CDR2 is SQIVND (reference sequence). The V segment lost 5 bases and the J segment 8 bases; nucleotides outside the gene matches: 11. CDR3 amino acids: CASSFRDRGYSGYTF. CDR3 bases: TGTGCCAGTAGTTTTCGGGACAGGGGATATAGCGGCTACACCTTC.

This chain links TRBV18 with TRBJ2-7, with unresolved D. Per the germline V gene, CDR1 is KGHSH and CDR2 is LQKENI. The V and J ends lost 0 bases and 2 bases respectively, with 17 bases between them. The CDR3 consists of 17 residues. For the CDR3, the DNA is TGTGCCAGCTCACCACCGGGCGTAGAAGGATATACCTACGAGCAGTACTTC. Translating it yields CASSPPGVEGYTYEQYF.

V gene TRBV19 combines with J gene TRBJ2-7; 11 bases agree with TRBD2. This CDR3 comprises 16 residues. Trimming cost V 2 bases and J 3 bases; bases outside gene matches: 6. CDR1 is LNHDA and CDR2 is SQIVND in the germline V gene (reference sequence). The DNA for the CDR3 is TGTGCCAGTAGTATATCGGGACTAGCGGAACTCTACGAGCAGTACTTC. This gives the protein CASSISGLAELYEQYF.

The chain links TRBV28 to TRBJ1-3; weak D call: TRBD1 (6 bases). CDR1 and CDR2 from the germline V gene are MDHEN and SYDVKM. Between the trimmed V and J ends, which lost 4 bases and 2 bases, there was a span of 6 bases. This CDR3 region has 13 residues. The CDR3 is CASSWTAGNTIYF. The CDR3 DNA reads TGTGCCAGCAGTTGGACAGCTGGAAACACCATATATTTT. The full variable domain, in which reference TRBV28 and TRBJ1-3 provide the parts outside the CDR3, is DVKVTQSSRYLVKRTGEKVFLECVQDMDHENMFWYRQDPGLGLRLIYFSYDVKMKEKGDIPEGYSVSREKKERFSLILESASTNQTSMYLCASSWTAGNTIYFGEGSWLTVV.